This T cell receptor beta chain was obtained from a study of shared T cell receptors in the human thymus. Trimming pared 1 base from V and 7 bases from J, leaving 16 bases between. The CDR3 runs to 16 residues. Per the germline V gene, CDR1 is LNHDA and CDR2 is SQIVND (reference sequence). Profiling relied on immunoSEQ multiplex PCR, and the TCRdb table lists in-frame clones only, not all of them. Of 500,000 to 850,000 clones in the sample, more than 70% were seen once. These data are also associated with another study on human thymus T cells.

The chain has TRBV19 and TRBJ1-4, with TRBD1 as a possible D gene (6 bases). The sequence derives from a boy under two years old with a congenital heart defect. Sequences were obtained from thymocytes. In DNA, the CDR3 is TGTGCCAGTAGTATAGTGAGCGGGGGCGCTTCTGAAAAACTGTTTTTT. Translated: CASSIVSGGASEKLFF.